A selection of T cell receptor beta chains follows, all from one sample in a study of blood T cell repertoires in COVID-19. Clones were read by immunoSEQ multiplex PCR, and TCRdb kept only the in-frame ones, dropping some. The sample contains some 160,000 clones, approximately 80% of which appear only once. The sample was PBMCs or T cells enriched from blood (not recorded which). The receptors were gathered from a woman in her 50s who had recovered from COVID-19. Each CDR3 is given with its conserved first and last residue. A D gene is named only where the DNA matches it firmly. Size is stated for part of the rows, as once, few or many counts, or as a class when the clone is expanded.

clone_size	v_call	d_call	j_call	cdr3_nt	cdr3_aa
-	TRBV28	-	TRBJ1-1	TGTGCCAGCAGTATCTACCGAAACACTGAAGCTTTCTTT	CASSIYRNTEAFF
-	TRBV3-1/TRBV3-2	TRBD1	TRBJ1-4	TGTGCAGTTGCACCGCGGGACAGAAATGAAAAACTGTTTTTT	CAVAPRDRNEKLFF
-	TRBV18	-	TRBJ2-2	TGTGCCAGCTCAGGGAGAGGGCCGCACACCGGGGAGCTGTTTTTT	CASSGRGPHTGELFF
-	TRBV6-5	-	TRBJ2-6	TGTGCCAGCAGTCCACGGAGATCTGGGGCCAACGTCCTGACTTTC	CASSPRRSGANVLTF
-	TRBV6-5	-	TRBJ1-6	TGTGCCAGCAGTTACGACAGGTTTAATAATTCACCCCTCCACTTT	CASSYDRFNNSPLHF
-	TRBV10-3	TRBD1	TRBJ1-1	TGTGCCATCAGTGAGTCGACAGGGGGGGACACTGAAGCTTTCTTT	CAISESTGGDTEAFF
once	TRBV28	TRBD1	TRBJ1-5	TGTGCCAGCAGCCCCTCCTACAGGGGCCGGGTTCAGCCCCAGCATTTT	CASSPSYRGRVQPQHF
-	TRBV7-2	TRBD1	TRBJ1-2	TGTGCCAGCAGCTTAGACAGGGGCGGCTACACCTTC	CASSLDRGGYTF
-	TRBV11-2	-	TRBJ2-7	TGTGCCAGCAGCTTAGTTGTAGTGGACGAGCAGTACTTC	CASSLVVVDEQYF
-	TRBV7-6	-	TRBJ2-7	TGTGCCAGCAGCTTAGAGTCAGGGTACAATAGCTACGAGCAGTACTTC	CASSLESGYNSYEQYF
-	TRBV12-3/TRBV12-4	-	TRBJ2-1	TGTGCCAGCACCCTAAGGGGATACAATGAGCAGTTCTTC	CASTLRGYNEQFF
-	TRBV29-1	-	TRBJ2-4	TGCAGCGTTGAAGTTCAAGAGGGGGACATTCAGTACTTC	CSVEVQEGDIQYF
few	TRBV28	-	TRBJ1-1	TGTGCCAGCAGTTTCAAGAGTGAAGCTTTCTTT	CASSFKSEAFF
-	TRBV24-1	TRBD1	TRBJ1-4	TGTGCCACCAGTGAGCCAACAGGGGGCGGCGAAAAACTGTTTTTT	CATSEPTGGGEKLFF
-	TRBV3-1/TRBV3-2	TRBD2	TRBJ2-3	TGTGCCAGCAGCAATAGCGGGGGGGCGAATACGCAGTATTTT	CASSNSGGANTQYF
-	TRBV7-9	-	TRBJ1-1	TGTGCCAGCAGCTTTCCAGCAGGGATGGAAGCTTTCTTT	CASSFPAGMEAFF
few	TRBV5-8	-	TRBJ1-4	TGTGCCAGCAGCTTGGCAGGGGTATTCGAAAAACTGTTTTTT	CASSLAGVFEKLFF
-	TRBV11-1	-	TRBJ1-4	TGTGCCAGCAGCCATGGGGGCGGAGGTAATGAAAAACTGTTTTTT	CASSHGGGGNEKLFF
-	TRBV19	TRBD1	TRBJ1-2	TGTGCCAGTAGTATGGGGGACAGCTTCTATGGCTACACCTTC	CASSMGDSFYGYTF
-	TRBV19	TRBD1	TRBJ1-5	TGTGCCAGTAGTATACGCCTGGGACAGCTAAATCAGCCCCAGCATTTT	CASSIRLGQLNQPQHF
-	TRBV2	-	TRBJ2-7	TGTGCCAGCAGTGAGTCAGTCTCCTACGAGCAGTACTTC	CASSESVSYEQYF
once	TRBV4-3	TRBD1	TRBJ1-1	TGCGCCAGCAGCCCTGGGACAGTGGGGAGGACTGAAGCTTTCTTT	CASSPGTVGRTEAFF
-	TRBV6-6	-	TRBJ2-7	TGTGCCAGCAGCCGCGGGGACGAGCAGTACTTC	CASSRGDEQYF
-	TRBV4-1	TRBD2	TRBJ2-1	TGCGCCAGCAGCCCTCCCGCCGGACGGGGGGGCCTTTCCGAGCAGTTCTTC	CASSPPAGRGGLSEQFF
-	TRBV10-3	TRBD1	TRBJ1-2	TGTGCCATCAGTGACCAGGGGGCGACAAACTATGGCTACACCTTC	CAISDQGATNYGYTF
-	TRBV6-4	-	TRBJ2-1	TGTGCCAGCAGTGACGGACTGAGCGGGCGGCGCAATGAGCAGTTCTTC	CASSDGLSGRRNEQFF
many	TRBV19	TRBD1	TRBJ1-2	TGTGCCAGTAGTCCGACAGGGGGCGGCGGCTACACCTTC	CASSPTGGGGYTF
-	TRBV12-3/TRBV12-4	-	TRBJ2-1	TGTGCCAGCAGTCCCCGACTCATTGAGCAGTTCTTC	CASSPRLIEQFF